The rows below give T cell receptor beta chains drawn from one sample of a study of T cells in Graves' hyperthyroidism and ophthalmopathy. TCRdb processed the multiplex PCR reads anew with MiXCR; each CDR3 protein has one entry. Among hundreds of thousands of distinct CDR3 sequences listed, around 15% were seen once. Sequences were obtained from blood. The receptor source for this set is a woman in her 50s with Graves' ophthalmopathy. Each CDR3 is given with its conserved first and last residue. D genes are given only for firm matches. Clone size, where shown, is once, few, many, or a class for clones that have expanded.

v_call: TRBV20-1
cdr3_length: 13
d_call: NA
j_call: TRBJ1-1
clone_size: many
cdr3_aa: CSASITENTEAFF
cdr3_nt: TGCAGTGCTTCAATTACAGAGAACACTGAAGCTTTCTTT

v_call: TRBV5-1
cdr3_length: 16
d_call: TRBD2
j_call: TRBJ2-1
clone_size: many
cdr3_aa: CASSLTSGYFYNEQFF
cdr3_nt: TGCGCCAGCAGCTTAACTAGCGGGTACTTCTACAATGAGCAGTTCTTC

v_call: TRBV11-2
cdr3_length: 15
d_call: TRBD2
j_call: TRBJ2-3
clone_size: many
cdr3_aa: CASSFLGRETDTQYF
cdr3_nt: TGTGCCAGCAGCTTTCTCGGGAGGGAGACAGATACGCAGTATTTT

v_call: TRBV7-2
cdr3_length: 17
d_call: NA
j_call: TRBJ1-2
clone_size: many
cdr3_aa: CASSIKGPGFFNYGYTF
cdr3_nt: TGTGCCAGCAGCATCAAGGGTCCCGGGTTTTTTAACTATGGCTACACCTTC

v_call: TRBV30
cdr3_length: 13
d_call: NA
j_call: TRBJ2-1
clone_size: NA
cdr3_aa: CAHRGGGDSEQFF
cdr3_nt: TGTGCCCATAGGGGGGGAGGAGACAGTGAGCAGTTCTTC

v_call: TRBV7-9
cdr3_length: 15
d_call: NA
j_call: TRBJ1-3
clone_size: NA
cdr3_aa: CASTSDRNSGNTIYF
cdr3_nt: TGTGCCAGCACTTCGGACAGAAACTCTGGAAACACCATATATTTT

v_call: TRBV24-1
cdr3_length: 13
d_call: TRBD1
j_call: TRBJ1-2
clone_size: many
cdr3_aa: CATSEPGQGRYTF
cdr3_nt: TGTGCCACCAGTGAACCGGGACAGGGACGCTACACCTTC

v_call: TRBV18
cdr3_length: 14
d_call: TRBD1
j_call: TRBJ2-7
clone_size: many
cdr3_aa: CASSPLGQVSEQYF
cdr3_nt: TGTGCCAGCTCACCACTGGGACAGGTGAGCGAGCAGTACTTC

v_call: TRBV5-1
cdr3_length: 16
d_call: NA
j_call: TRBJ2-1
clone_size: NA
cdr3_aa: CASSLERVGSWNEQFF
cdr3_nt: TGCGCCAGCAGCTTGGAGCGGGTCGGATCGTGGAATGAGCAGTTCTTC

v_call: TRBV30
cdr3_length: 14
d_call: TRBD1
j_call: TRBJ2-1
clone_size: many
cdr3_aa: CAWRRTGFYNEQFF
cdr3_nt: TGTGCCTGGAGAAGGACAGGGTTCTACAATGAGCAGTTCTTC

v_call: TRBV20-1
cdr3_length: 11
d_call: NA
j_call: TRBJ1-2
clone_size: few
cdr3_aa: CSARSTDGYTF
cdr3_nt: TGCAGTGCTAGAAGTACGGACGGCTACACCTTC

v_call: TRBV20-1
cdr3_length: 15
d_call: TRBD1
j_call: TRBJ2-4
clone_size: NA
cdr3_aa: CSARVPDRVENIQYF
cdr3_nt: TGCAGTGCTAGAGTCCCGGACAGGGTAGAAAACATTCAGTACTTC

v_call: TRBV7-2
cdr3_length: 16
d_call: NA
j_call: TRBJ2-1
clone_size: many
cdr3_aa: CASSLDQGLSNNEQFF
cdr3_nt: TGTGCCAGCAGCTTAGATCAGGGATTATCCAACAATGAGCAGTTCTTC

v_call: TRBV3-1
cdr3_length: 17
d_call: NA
j_call: TRBJ2-4
clone_size: many
cdr3_aa: CASSPGLLASSKNIQYF
cdr3_nt: TGTGCCAGCAGCCCGGGCTTGCTGGCGTCGTCCAAAAACATTCAGTACTTC

v_call: TRBV7-2
cdr3_length: 14
d_call: NA
j_call: TRBJ2-7
clone_size: many
cdr3_aa: CASSLVTGFHEQYF
cdr3_nt: TGTGCCAGCAGCTTAGTCACAGGGTTCCACGAGCAGTACTTC

v_call: TRBV28
cdr3_length: 12
d_call: NA
j_call: TRBJ1-2
clone_size: few
cdr3_aa: CASGRVPYGYTF
cdr3_nt: TGTGCCAGCGGCAGGGTTCCCTATGGCTACACCTTC

v_call: TRBV7-9
cdr3_length: 14
d_call: NA
j_call: TRBJ1-4
clone_size: NA
cdr3_aa: CASSKQTTNEKLFF
cdr3_nt: TGTGCCAGCAGCAAACAGACAACTAATGAAAAACTGTTTTTT

v_call: TRBV19
cdr3_length: 15
d_call: NA
j_call: TRBJ2-1
clone_size: NA
cdr3_aa: CASASVPASYNEQFF
cdr3_nt: TGTGCCAGCGCTAGCGTTCCCGCCTCCTACAATGAGCAGTTCTTC

v_call: TRBV20-1
cdr3_length: 14
d_call: TRBD2
j_call: TRBJ2-5
clone_size: NA
cdr3_aa: CSARATSGMETQYF
cdr3_nt: TGCAGTGCTAGAGCGACTAGCGGGATGGAGACCCAGTACTTC

v_call: TRBV27
cdr3_length: 16
d_call: TRBD1
j_call: TRBJ2-5
clone_size: many
cdr3_aa: CASSPTDRGRRETQYF
cdr3_nt: TGTGCCAGCAGTCCGACGGACAGGGGTCGTAGGGAGACCCAGTACTTC

v_call: TRBV7-3
cdr3_length: 15
d_call: NA
j_call: TRBJ2-2
clone_size: NA
cdr3_aa: CASSFTHLAHGELFF
cdr3_nt: TGTGCCAGCAGCTTCACCCACTTAGCACACGGGGAGCTGTTTTTT

v_call: TRBV27
cdr3_length: 14
d_call: NA
j_call: TRBJ1-1
clone_size: many
cdr3_aa: CASSFRQENTEAFF
cdr3_nt: TGTGCCAGCAGTTTTCGGCAGGAGAACACTGAAGCTTTCTTT

v_call: TRBV6-2/TRBV6-3
cdr3_length: 17
d_call: NA
j_call: TRBJ1-5
clone_size: NA
cdr3_aa: CASSYSPGGPSNQPQHF
cdr3_nt: TGTGCCAGCAGTTACAGCCCGGGGGGCCCCAGCAATCAGCCCCAGCATTTT

v_call: TRBV9
cdr3_length: 16
d_call: TRBD2
j_call: TRBJ2-2
clone_size: many
cdr3_aa: CASSLSGRAVTGELFF
cdr3_nt: TGTGCCAGCAGCCTTAGCGGGAGGGCCGTCACCGGGGAGCTGTTTTTT

v_call: TRBV6-2/TRBV6-3
cdr3_length: 15
d_call: NA
j_call: TRBJ2-7
clone_size: many
cdr3_aa: CASSYSLTVSYEQYF
cdr3_nt: TGTGCCAGCAGTTACTCGCTGACAGTCTCCTACGAGCAGTACTTC

v_call: TRBV27
cdr3_length: 16
d_call: NA
j_call: TRBJ2-7
clone_size: many
cdr3_aa: CASSLLATVTSYEQYF
cdr3_nt: TGTGCCAGCAGTTTATTAGCGACAGTGACTTCCTACGAGCAGTACTTC